One sample yielded the 14 T cell receptor beta chains listed below, sequenced in a study of T cells after yellow fever vaccination. TCRdb itself ran the 5' RACE reads through MiXCR, one entry per CDR3 protein. The sample includes around 310,000 distinct CDR3 sequences, about 9.5% of them seen just once. Sample: PBMCs, taken on the day of the first yellow fever vaccination. The receptors shown here come from a man aged 18 to 30 who received the YFV17D yellow fever vaccine.

This clonotype has more than one count but fewer than ten. In nucleotides, the CDR3 is TGCGCCAGCAGCTTTCCTCAGGGAACAGATACGCAGTATTTT. It codes for CASSFPQGTDTQYF. The chain uses TRBV5-1 and TRBJ2-3, with a possible D match to TRBD1 (5 bases). Trimming removed 2 bases at V and 3 bases at J, with 10 bases between. Per germline, CDR1 SGHRS and CDR2 YFSETQ. The length of the CDR3 is 14 residues. The variable domain in full, completed from reference TRBV5-1 and TRBJ2-3, reads KAGVTQTPRYLIKTRGQQVTLSCSPISGHRSVSWYQQTPGQGLQFLFEYFSETQRNKGNFPGRFSGRQFSNSRSEMNVSTLELGDSALYLCASSFPQGTDTQYFGPGTRLTVL.

This clonotype was seen a handful of times. V and J are TRBV25-1 and TRBJ2-1; the match to TRBD2 covers 11 bases. This CDR3 has 18 residues. J lost 8 bases, V lost 8 bases, and 20 bases had no gene match. CDR1 MGHDK and CDR2 SYGVNS come from the germline V gene. CDR3 amino acids: CASGLSLAGGPGVHEQFF. CDR3 in DNA: TGTGCCAGCGGACTTAGTCTAGCGGGGGGCCCAGGGGTACATGAGCAGTTCTTC.

This clonotype was detected ten times or more. The chain employs TRBV12-3 or TRBV12-4 and TRBJ2-3; 9 nucleotides match TRBD2. V lost 3 bases to trimming and J lost 2 bases; unmatched junction nucleotides: 12. The length of the CDR3 is 18 residues. The CDR3 DNA reads TGTGCCAGCAGTTTGGGAAGACGGGGCGGGGGGGCCACAGATACGCAGTATTTT. Translated, it gives CASSLGRRGGGATDTQYF.

This sequence joins TRBV28 and TRBJ2-3; perhaps TRBD1 as D (6 bases). Looked up from germline, CDR1 is MDHEN and CDR2 is SYDVKM. V lost 7 bases to trimming and J lost 1 base, with 15 bases between them. The CDR3 length is 15 residues. The CDR3 sequence is CASTQGSAGTDTQYF. CDR3 coding DNA: TGTGCCAGCACCCAGGGGTCGGCGGGCACAGATACGCAGTATTTT.

This clonotype was seen at least ten times. V usage is TRBV5-1 and J usage is TRBJ2-6; tentatively, D is TRBD1 (6 bases). In germline, CDR1 is SGHRS, CDR2 YFSETQ. The length of the CDR3 is 16 residues. V was clipped by 0 bases and J by 2 bases, with 9 bases between them. Written as DNA, the CDR3 is TGCGCCAGCAGCTTGGGGACAGCTCCTGGGGCCAACGTCCTGACTTTC. Translation gives CASSLGTAPGANVLTF.

The gene calls are TRBV25-1 and TRBJ2-3, with D possibly matching TRBD2 (6 bases). The CDR3 runs to 14 residues. The germline V gene has CDR1 MGHDK and CDR2 SYGVNS. The V and J ends lost 6 bases and 4 bases respectively, with 14 bases between them. CDR3 sequence (DNA): TGTGCCAGCAGCCTGGGCTGGGGGGCAGATACGCAGTATTTT. Protein sequence: CASSLGWGADTQYF. The whole variable domain, remainder taken from reference TRBV25-1 and TRBJ2-3, is EADIYQTPRYLVIGTGKKITLECSQTMGHDKMYWYQQDPGMELHLIHYSYGVNSTEKGDLSSESTVSRIRTEHFPLTLESARPSHTSQYLCASSLGWGADTQYFGPGTRLTVL.

This clonotype occurred many times. V gene TRBV11-2 combines with J gene TRBJ1-2; TRBD1 agrees at 8 bases. The CDR3 extends over 14 amino acids. Germline values: CDR1 SGHAT, CDR2 FQNNGV. With 3 bases clipped from V and 7 bases from J, the junction kept 7 bases outside the gene matches. The DNA for the CDR3 is TGTGCCAGCAGCTTCGGACAGGGATCGTTTGGCTACACCTTC. It specifies CASSFGQGSFGYTF.

This chain joins TRBV30 and TRBJ2-3, with TRBD1 as a possible D gene (8 bases). Trimming left V 5 bases short and J 2 bases short, with 23 bases between. The CDR3 covers 17 residues. Germline loops: CDR1 GTSNPN, CDR2 SVGIG (reference sequence). CDR3 DNA: TGTGCCTGGGAGGGGAGGGGCTCAGGGGGCTACACAGATACGCAGTATTTT. Protein: CAWEGRGSGGYTDTQYF.

This clonotype has a handful of counts. This chain uses TRBV18 with TRBJ1-4, with D possibly TRBD1 on 5 matching bases. This CDR3 comprises 16 residues. Between the trimmed V and J ends, which lost 2 bases and 4 bases, there was a span of 14 bases. Germline CDR1 KGHSH, CDR2 LQKENI. The CDR3 spells CASSPTGTRFNEKLFF. Here the CDR3 DNA reads TGTGCCAGCTCACCAACGGGGACCCGGTTTAATGAAAAACTGTTTTTT.

Only a few counts were recorded for this clonotype. The rearrangement links TRBV20-1 to TRBJ2-3; 7 positions agree with TRBD1. CDR1 and CDR2 (germline): DFQATT, SNEGSKA (reference sequence). With 5 bases clipped from V and 1 base from J, the junction kept 6 bases outside the gene matches. This CDR3 region has 14 residues. In DNA form, the CDR3 reads TGCAGTGCTCCTGACAGGGTGGGCACAGATACGCAGTATTTT. This encodes CSAPDRVGTDTQYF.

This clonotype was found many times. The chain is built from TRBV5-5 and TRBJ2-1; no reliable D call. CDR1 and CDR2 from the germline V gene are SGHKS and YYEKEE (reference sequence). The CDR3 length is 17 residues. Between the trimmed V and J ends, which lost 5 bases and 2 bases, there was a span of 20 bases. The CDR3 bases are TGTGCCAGCAGACTGTCCCCCGCCGGAATCCCCTACAATGAGCAGTTCTTC. This sequence encodes CASRLSPAGIPYNEQFF.

The CDR3 is CASSYSPGGYEQYF. DNA of the CDR3: TGTGCCAGCAGTTACTCCCCTGGGGGCTACGAGCAGTACTTC. The genes are TRBV6-5 and TRBJ2-7, with D perhaps being TRBD1 or TRBD2 (5 bases each). V gave up 0 bases and J gave up 3 bases, with 9 bases separating them. Per the germline V gene, CDR1 is MNHEY and CDR2 is SVGAGI. This CDR3 contains 14 residues.

This rearrangement joins TRBV5-1 to TRBJ2-2; 12 bases agree with TRBD2. Germline V gene lookup returns CDR1 SGHRS and CDR2 YFSETQ. V dropped 4 bases and J dropped 7; count of bases not matched to a gene: 14. The CDR3 is made up of 18 amino acids. CDR3 sequence: CASSHGRTSGDPGGELFF. As DNA, the CDR3 is TGCGCCAGCAGCCACGGTCGGACTAGCGGGGACCCTGGCGGGGAGCTGTTTTTT.

The sample holds many counts of this clonotype. V usage is TRBV12-3 or TRBV12-4 and J usage is TRBJ1-5; TRBD1 matches 10 bases. V lost 6 bases and J lost 8; bases outside the gene matches: 4. CDR3 length equals 13 residues. The CDR3 sequence is CASRVTGGEPQHF. The CDR3 DNA is TGTGCCAGCAGGGTGACAGGGGGCGAGCCCCAGCATTTT.